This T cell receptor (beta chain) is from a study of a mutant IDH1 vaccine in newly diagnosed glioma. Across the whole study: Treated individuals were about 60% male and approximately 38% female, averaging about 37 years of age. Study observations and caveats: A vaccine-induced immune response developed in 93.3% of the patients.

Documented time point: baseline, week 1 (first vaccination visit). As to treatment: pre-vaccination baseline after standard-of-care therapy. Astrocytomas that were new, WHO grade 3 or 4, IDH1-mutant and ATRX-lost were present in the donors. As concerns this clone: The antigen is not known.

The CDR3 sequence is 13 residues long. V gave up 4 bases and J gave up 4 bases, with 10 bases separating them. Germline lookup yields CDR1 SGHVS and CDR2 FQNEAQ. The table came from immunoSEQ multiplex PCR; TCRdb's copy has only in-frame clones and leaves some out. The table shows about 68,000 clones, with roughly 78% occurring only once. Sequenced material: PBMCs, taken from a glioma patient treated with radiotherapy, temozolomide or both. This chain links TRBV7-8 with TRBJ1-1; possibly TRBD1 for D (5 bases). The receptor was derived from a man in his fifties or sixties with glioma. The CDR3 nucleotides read TGTGCCAGCAGCTCCGGGACTGGCACTGAAGCTTTCTTT. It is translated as CASSSGTGTEAFF.